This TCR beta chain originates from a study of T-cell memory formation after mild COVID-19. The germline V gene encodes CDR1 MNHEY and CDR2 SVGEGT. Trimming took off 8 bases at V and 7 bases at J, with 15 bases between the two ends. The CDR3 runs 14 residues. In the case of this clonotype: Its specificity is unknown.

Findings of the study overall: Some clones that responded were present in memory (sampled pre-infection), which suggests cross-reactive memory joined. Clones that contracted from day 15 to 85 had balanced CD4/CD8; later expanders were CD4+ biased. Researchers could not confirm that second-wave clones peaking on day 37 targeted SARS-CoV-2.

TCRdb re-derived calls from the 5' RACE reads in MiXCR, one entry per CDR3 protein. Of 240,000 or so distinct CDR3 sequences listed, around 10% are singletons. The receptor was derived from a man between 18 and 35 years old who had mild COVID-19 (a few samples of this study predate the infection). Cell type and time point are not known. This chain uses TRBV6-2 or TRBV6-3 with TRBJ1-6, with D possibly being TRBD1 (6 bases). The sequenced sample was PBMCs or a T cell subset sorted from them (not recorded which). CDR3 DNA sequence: TGTGCCAGCGTTTACAGGGAAAGGAATTCACCCCTCCACTTT. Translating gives CASVYRERNSPLHF.